The 9 T cell receptor beta chains below were found in one sample sequenced in a study of blood T cell repertoires in COVID-19. Clones were read by immunoSEQ multiplex PCR, and TCRdb kept only the in-frame ones, dropping some. The sample yields under 65,000 clones, roughly 79% seen once. The specimen was peripheral blood. Receptors originate from a woman between 55 and 75 years old with acute or convalescent COVID-19.

The chain carries TRBV19 and TRBJ1-6; possible D gene TRBD1, 5 bases. Deletions cut 3 bases from V and 9 bases from J, with 18 bases between. The CDR3 runs 16 residues. Germline CDR1 is LNHDA and CDR2 is SQIVND (reference sequence). This CDR3 reads CASSIFPRDWSSPLHF. As DNA, the CDR3 is TGTGCCAGTAGTATCTTCCCGAGGGACTGGTCTTCACCCCTCCACTTT.

This clone was observed a handful of times. V is TRBV15 and J is TRBJ2-5; tentative D call: TRBD1 (6 bases). The CDR3 totals 17 residues. Trimming pared 2 bases from V and 3 bases from J, leaving 19 bases between. Looked up from germline, CDR1 is LNHNV and CDR2 is YYDKDF (reference sequence). CDR3 loop: CATSRFRAGALEETQYF. The CDR3 DNA is TGTGCCACCAGCAGATTCCGGGCAGGGGCCCTCGAAGAGACCCAGTACTTC.

V and J are TRBV3-1 (or the pseudogene TRBV3-2) and TRBJ2-4, with 8 bases that match TRBD1. Germline V gives CDR1 LGHDT, CDR2 YNNKEL (reference sequence). This CDR3 contains 15 residues. V was pared by 3 bases and J by 3 bases, with 4 bases of the junction left unmatched. Here the CDR3 reads CASSHQGASKNIQYF. The DNA for the CDR3 is TGTGCCAGCAGCCACCAGGGGGCCAGCAAAAACATTCAGTACTTC.

The J gene is TRBJ1-2, the V gene TRBV7-8, with 9 bases identical to TRBD1. CDR1 is SGHVS and CDR2 is FQNEAQ in the germline V gene. Trimming at V came to 5 bases and at J to 4 bases, leaving 8 bases not matched to a gene. The CDR3 is 15 residues long. In DNA, the CDR3 is TGTGCCAGCAGCCGACAGGGGGAGTCTGGCTATGGCTACACCTTC. Translated: CASSRQGESGYGYTF.

The chain has TRBV4-1 and TRBJ2-5; 9 positions match TRBD1. Germline CDR1 reads MGHRA; CDR2 reads YSYEKL. V dropped 4 bases and J dropped 5; count of bases not matched to a gene: 11. This CDR3 spans 16 amino acids. In nucleotides, the CDR3 is TGCGCCAGCAGCCGAGGGGGACAGGGATACGGGGAGACCCAGTACTTC. Protein sequence: CASSRGGQGYGETQYF.

The rearrangement links TRBV6-1 to TRBJ1-3, with D perhaps TRBD1 (5 bases). Trimming removed 2 bases from V and 0 bases from J, with 11 bases in between. The CDR3 runs 16 residues. Germline-derived CDR1 and CDR2 are MNHNS and SASEGT. The chain's CDR3 is CASSEIRGFSGNTIYF. CDR3 nucleotide sequence: TGTGCCAGCAGTGAAATAAGGGGCTTCTCTGGAAACACCATATATTTT.

The J gene is TRBJ2-2, the V gene TRBV19, with 8 bases identical to TRBD2. J lost 4 bases, V lost 2 bases, and 6 bases had no gene match. The CDR3 spans 16 residues. CDR1 is LNHDA and CDR2 is SQIVND in the germline V gene (reference sequence). DNA for the CDR3: TGTGCCAGTAGTATAACCAGCGGGAGTATCACCGGGGAGCTGTTTTTT. Residues: CASSITSGSITGELFF. Full variable domain (rest looked up from reference TRBV19 and TRBJ2-2): DGGITQSPKYLFRKEGQNVTLSCEQNLNHDAMYWYRQDPGQGLRLIYYSQIVNDFQKGDIAEGYSVSREKKESFPLTVTSAQKNPTAFYLCASSITSGSITGELFFGEGSRLTVL.

This sequence joins TRBV19 and TRBJ1-1; 8 bases line up with TRBD1. The CDR3 extends over 14 amino acids. V lost 0 bases to trimming and J lost 4 bases; unmatched junction nucleotides: 1. The germline V gene encodes CDR1 LNHDA and CDR2 SQIVND (reference sequence). The CDR3 nucleotides are TGTGCCAGTAGTATAGACGACAGGGGCACTGAAGCTTTCTTT. Translating it yields CASSIDDRGTEAFF.

The rearrangement joins TRBV28 to TRBJ2-2; TRBD2 is a possible D gene (5 bases). Trimming cost V 6 bases and J 1 base, with 9 bases left between them. CDR3 length: 14 residues. Germline lookup yields CDR1 MDHEN and CDR2 SYDVKM. DNA of the CDR3: TGTGCCAGCAGAACTAGAAGGAACACCGGGGAGCTGTTTTTT. Protein product: CASRTRRNTGELFF.